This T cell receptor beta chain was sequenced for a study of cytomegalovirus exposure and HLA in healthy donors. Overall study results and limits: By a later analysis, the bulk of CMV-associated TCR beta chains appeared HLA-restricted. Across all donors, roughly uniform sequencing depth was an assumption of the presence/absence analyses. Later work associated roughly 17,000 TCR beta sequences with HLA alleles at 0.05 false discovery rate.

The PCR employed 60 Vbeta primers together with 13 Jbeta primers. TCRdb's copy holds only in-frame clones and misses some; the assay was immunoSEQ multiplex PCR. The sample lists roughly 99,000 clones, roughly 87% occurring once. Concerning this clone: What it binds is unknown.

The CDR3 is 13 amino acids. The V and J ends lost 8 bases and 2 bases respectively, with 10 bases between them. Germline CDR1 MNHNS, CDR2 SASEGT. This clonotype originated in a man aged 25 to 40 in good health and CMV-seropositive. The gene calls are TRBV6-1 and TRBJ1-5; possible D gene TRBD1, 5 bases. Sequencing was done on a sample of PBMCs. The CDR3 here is CASQGLGNQPQHF. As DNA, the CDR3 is TGTGCCAGCCAGGGTTTGGGCAATCAGCCCCAGCATTTT.